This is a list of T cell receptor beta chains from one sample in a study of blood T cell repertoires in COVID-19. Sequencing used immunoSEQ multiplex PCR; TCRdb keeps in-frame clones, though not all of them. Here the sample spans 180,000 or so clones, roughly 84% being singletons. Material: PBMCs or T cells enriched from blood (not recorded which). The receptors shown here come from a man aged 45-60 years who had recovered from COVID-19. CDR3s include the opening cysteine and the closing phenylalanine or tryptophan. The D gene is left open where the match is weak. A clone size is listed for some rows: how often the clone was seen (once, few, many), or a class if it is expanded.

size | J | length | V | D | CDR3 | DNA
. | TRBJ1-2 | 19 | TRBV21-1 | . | CASSKVGRAGGPDGYGYTF | TGTGCCAGCAGCAAAGTGGGTCGAGCAGGGGGCCCGGATGGGTATGGCTACACCTTC
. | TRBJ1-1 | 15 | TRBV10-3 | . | CAISGEQGMNTEAFF | TGTGCCATCAGTGGAGAGCAGGGTATGAACACTGAAGCTTTCTTT
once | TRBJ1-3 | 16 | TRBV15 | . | CATSRDRAGPGNTIYF | TGTGCCACCAGCAGAGATAGGGCAGGGCCTGGAAACACCATATATTTT
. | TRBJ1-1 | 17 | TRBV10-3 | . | CAISAGQGRSRNTEAFF | TGTGCCATCAGTGCTGGGCAAGGCCGTTCGCGGAACACTGAAGCTTTCTTT
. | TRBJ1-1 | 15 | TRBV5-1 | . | CASSPAGNRNTEAFF | TGCGCCAGCAGCCCCGCAGGAAACCGGAACACTGAAGCTTTCTTT
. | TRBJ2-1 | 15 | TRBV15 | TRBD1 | CATSVGQSSYNEQFF | TGTGCCACCAGCGTGGGACAGTCCTCCTACAATGAGCAGTTCTTC
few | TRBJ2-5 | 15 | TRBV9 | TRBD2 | CASSVGSGGQETQYF | TGTGCCAGCAGCGTAGGTAGCGGGGGACAAGAGACCCAGTACTTC
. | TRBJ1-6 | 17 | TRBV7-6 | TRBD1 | CASSYSRDRGYNSPLHF | TGTGCCAGCAGCTATTCCCGGGACAGGGGCTATAATTCACCCCTCCACTTT
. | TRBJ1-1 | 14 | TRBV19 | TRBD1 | CASSIQGANTEAFF | TGTGCCAGTAGTATACAGGGGGCGAACACTGAAGCTTTCTTT
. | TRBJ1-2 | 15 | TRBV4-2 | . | CASSQDVWTVYGYTF | TGTGCCAGCAGCCAAGATGTATGGACAGTCTATGGCTACACCTTC
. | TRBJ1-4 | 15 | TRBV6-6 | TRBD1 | CASSKTGGVNEKLFF | TGTGCCAGCAGTAAGACAGGGGGCGTTAATGAAAAACTGTTTTTT
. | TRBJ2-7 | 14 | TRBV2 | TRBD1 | CASSMGTATYEQYF | TGTGCCAGCAGTATGGGGACAGCAACCTACGAGCAGTACTTC
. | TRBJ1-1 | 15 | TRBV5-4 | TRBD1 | CASSLGQGSITEAFF | TGTGCCAGCAGCTTGGGACAGGGAAGTATAACTGAAGCTTTCTTT
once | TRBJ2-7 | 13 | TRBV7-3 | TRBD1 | CAGSLGQGHEQYF | TGTGCCGGCAGCTTGGGACAGGGCCACGAGCAGTACTTC
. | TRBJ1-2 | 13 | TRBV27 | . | CASSLGVGYGYTF | TGTGCCAGCAGTCTCGGGGTTGGCTATGGCTACACCTTC
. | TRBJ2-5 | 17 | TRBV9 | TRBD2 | CASSAGRLAGAQETQYF | TGTGCCAGCAGCGCAGGCCGACTAGCGGGGGCACAAGAGACCCAGTACTTC
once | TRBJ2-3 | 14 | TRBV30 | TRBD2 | CAWTRGGRADTQYF | TGTGCCTGGACACGGGGGGGCCGCGCAGATACGCAGTATTTT
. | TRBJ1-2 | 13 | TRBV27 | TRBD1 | CASSPGQNYGYTF | TGTGCCAGCAGCCCGGGACAGAACTATGGCTACACCTTC
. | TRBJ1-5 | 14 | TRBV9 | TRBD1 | CASSTGQGYQPQHF | TGTGCCAGCAGCACCGGACAGGGTTATCAGCCCCAGCATTTT
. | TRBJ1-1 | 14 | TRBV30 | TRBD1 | CACGTGRVNTEAFF | TGTGCCTGCGGGACAGGGCGAGTGAACACTGAAGCTTTCTTT
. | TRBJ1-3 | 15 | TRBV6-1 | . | CASSEGQGSGNTIYF | TGTGCCAGCAGTGAAGGCCAGGGCTCTGGAAACACCATATATTTT
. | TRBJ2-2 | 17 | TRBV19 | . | CASTPRGQTGMAGELFF | TGTGCCAGTACCCCAAGAGGGCAGACCGGGATGGCCGGGGAGCTGTTTTTT
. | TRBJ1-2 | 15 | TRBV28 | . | CASRSPQIAVYGYTF | TGTGCCAGCAGATCTCCCCAGATCGCCGTCTATGGCTACACCTTC
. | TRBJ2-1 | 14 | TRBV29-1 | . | CSVDVAVGDNEQFF | TGCAGCGTTGATGTAGCGGTGGGAGACAATGAGCAGTTCTTC